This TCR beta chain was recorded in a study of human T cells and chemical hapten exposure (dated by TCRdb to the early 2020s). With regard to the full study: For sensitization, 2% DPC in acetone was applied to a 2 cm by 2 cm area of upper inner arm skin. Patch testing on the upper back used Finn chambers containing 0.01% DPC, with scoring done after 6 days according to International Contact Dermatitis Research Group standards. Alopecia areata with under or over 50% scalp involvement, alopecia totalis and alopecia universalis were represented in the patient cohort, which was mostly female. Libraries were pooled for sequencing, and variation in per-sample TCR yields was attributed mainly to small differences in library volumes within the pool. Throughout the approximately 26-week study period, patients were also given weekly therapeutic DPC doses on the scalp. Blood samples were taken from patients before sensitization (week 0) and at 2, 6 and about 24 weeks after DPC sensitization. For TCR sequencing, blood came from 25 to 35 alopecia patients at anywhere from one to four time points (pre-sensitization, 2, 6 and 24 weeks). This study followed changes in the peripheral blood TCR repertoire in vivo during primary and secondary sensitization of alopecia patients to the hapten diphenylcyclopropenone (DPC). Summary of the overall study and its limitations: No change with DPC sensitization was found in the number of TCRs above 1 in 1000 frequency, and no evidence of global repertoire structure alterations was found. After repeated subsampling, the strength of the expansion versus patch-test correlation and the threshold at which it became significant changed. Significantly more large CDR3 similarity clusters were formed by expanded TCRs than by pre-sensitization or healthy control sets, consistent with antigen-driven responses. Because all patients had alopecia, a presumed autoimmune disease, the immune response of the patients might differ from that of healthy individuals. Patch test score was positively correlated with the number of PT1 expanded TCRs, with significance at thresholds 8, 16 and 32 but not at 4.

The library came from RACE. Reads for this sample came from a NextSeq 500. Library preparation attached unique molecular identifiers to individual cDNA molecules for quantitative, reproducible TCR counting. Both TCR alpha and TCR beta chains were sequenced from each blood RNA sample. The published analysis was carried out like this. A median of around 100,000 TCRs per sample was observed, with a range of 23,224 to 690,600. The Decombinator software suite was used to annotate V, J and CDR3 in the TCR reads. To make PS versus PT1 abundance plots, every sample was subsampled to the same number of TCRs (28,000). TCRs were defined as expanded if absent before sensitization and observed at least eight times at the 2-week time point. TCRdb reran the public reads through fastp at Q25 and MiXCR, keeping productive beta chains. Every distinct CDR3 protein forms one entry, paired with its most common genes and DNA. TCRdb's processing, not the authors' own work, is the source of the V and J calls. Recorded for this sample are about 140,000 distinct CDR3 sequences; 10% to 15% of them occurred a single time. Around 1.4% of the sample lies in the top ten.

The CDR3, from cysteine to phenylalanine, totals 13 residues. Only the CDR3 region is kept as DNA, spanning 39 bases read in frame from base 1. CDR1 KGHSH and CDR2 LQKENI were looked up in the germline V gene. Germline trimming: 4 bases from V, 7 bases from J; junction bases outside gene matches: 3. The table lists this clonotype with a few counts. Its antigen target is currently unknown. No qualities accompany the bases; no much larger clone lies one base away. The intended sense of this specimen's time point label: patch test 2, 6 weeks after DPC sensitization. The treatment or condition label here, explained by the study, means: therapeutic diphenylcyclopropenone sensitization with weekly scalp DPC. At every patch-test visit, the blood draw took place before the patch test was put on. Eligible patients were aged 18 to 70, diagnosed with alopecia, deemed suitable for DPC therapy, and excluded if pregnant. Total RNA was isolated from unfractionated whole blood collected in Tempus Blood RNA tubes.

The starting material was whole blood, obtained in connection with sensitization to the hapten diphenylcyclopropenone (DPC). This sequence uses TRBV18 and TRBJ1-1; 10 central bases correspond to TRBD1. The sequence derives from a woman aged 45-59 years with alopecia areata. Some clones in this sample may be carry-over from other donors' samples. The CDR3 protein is CASSQDRGGEAFF. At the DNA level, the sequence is TGTGCCAGCTCACAGGACAGGGGGGGTGAAGCTTTCTTT.